This TCR beta chain was sequenced for a study of T-cell memory formation after mild COVID-19. The CDR3 extends over 19 amino acids. TCRdb redid the calling of the 5' RACE reads with MiXCR, one entry per CDR3 protein. The profile shows 450,000 to 650,000 distinct CDR3 sequences, over 20% of them singletons. The receptor was derived from an adult woman who had mild COVID-19 (a few samples of this study predate the infection). Cell type and time point are not known. The sequenced sample consisted of PBMCs or a T cell subset sorted from them (not recorded which). The genes are TRBV21-1 and TRBJ2-2; TRBD2 is the table's D call, not checked against the DNA. TRBV21-1 is recorded as a pseudogene. CDR3 sequence: CASSILHGAGGRNTGELFF. DNA of the CDR3: TGTGCCAGCAGTATCCTCCATGGAGCGGGAGGTCGGAACACCGGGGAGCTGTTTTTT.